Presented here are 17 T cell receptor beta chains from one specimen sequenced in a study of blood T cell repertoires in COVID-19. Assay used: immunoSEQ multiplex PCR; TCRdb lists only in-frame clones, some missing. The sample yields approximately 300,000 clones, roughly 85% seen once. Input material: PBMCs or T cells enriched from blood (not recorded which). These receptors originate from a young woman who had recovered from COVID-19.

The chain is built from TRBV27 and TRBJ1-2; no clear D. CDR1 is MNHEY, CDR2 SMNVEV, per germline (reference sequence). CDR3 length equals 13 residues. V shed 6 bases and J shed 8 bases, with 16 bases lying between them. In DNA, the CDR3 is TGTGCCAGCAGAACGACTGCTGCTCCGGGCTACACCTTC. This gives the protein CASRTTAAPGYTF.

The chain links TRBV5-1 to TRBJ1-5; 7 bases line up with TRBD1. CDR3 length equals 14 residues. After removal of 4 bases from V and 6 bases from J, the junction contained 7 bases not matched to a gene. Germline lookup yields CDR1 SGHRS and CDR2 YFSETQ. The CDR3 DNA reads as TGCGCCAGCAGCACCGGACAGGAGGGTCAGCCCCAGCATTTT. Translating it yields CASSTGQEGQPQHF. The variable domain in full, with the rest retrieved from reference TRBV5-1 and TRBJ1-5, is KAGVTQTPRYLIKTRGQQVTLSCSPISGHRSVSWYQQTPGQGLQFLFEYFSETQRNKGNFPGRFSGRQFSNSRSEMNVSTLELGDSALYLCASSTGQEGQPQHFGDGTRLSIL.

The rearrangement joins TRBV5-6 to TRBJ2-6; 7 bases agree with TRBD1. CDR3 size: 17 residues. Germline V gives CDR1 SGHDT, CDR2 YYEEEE. The junction had 7 bases not matched to a gene; V was cut back by 4 bases and J by 0 bases. The CDR3 bases are TGTGCCAGCAGCCCCGGGACAGAGGTCTCTGGGGCCAACGTCCTGACTTTC. It is translated as CASSPGTEVSGANVLTF.

The V call is TRBV9, the J call TRBJ2-1; D may be TRBD2 (6 bases). CDR3 length: 17 amino acids. Germline assignment: CDR1 SGDLS and CDR2 YYNGEE. V was clipped by 0 bases and J by 5 bases, with 18 bases between them. The CDR3 nucleotides read TGTGCCAGCAGCGTAGGAGGGGCGGGACCTAAAAACAATGAGCAGTTCTTC. It is translated as CASSVGGAGPKNNEQFF.

This rearrangement joins TRBV28 to TRBJ2-7; 7 nucleotides align to TRBD2. V lost 8 bases, J lost 2 bases, and 0 bases stayed unmatched. The CDR3 is made up of 11 amino acids. Germline lookup yields CDR1 MDHEN and CDR2 SYDVKM. The CDR3 is CASGGAYEQYF. As DNA, the CDR3 is TGTGCCAGCGGGGGGGCCTACGAGCAGTACTTC.

The chain is built from TRBV23-1 and TRBJ1-5, with 7 bases that match TRBD1. TRBV23-1 counts as an open reading frame of uncertain function. This CDR3 has 16 amino acids. Germline trimming cut 3 bases from V and 1 base from J; bases unmatched to any gene: 6. The CDR3: CASSHRTGESNQPQHF. The CDR3 coding sequence is TGCGCCAGCAGTCATCGGACAGGAGAGAGCAATCAGCCCCAGCATTTT.

This clone was counted a single time. The CDR3 here is CASSLGASRQETQYF. CDR3 coding DNA: TGTGCCAGCAGCTTAGGGGCTAGCAGACAAGAGACCCAGTACTTC. The J gene is TRBJ2-5, the V gene TRBV7-6; a possible D gene is TRBD2 (5 bases). The germline V gene has CDR1 SGHVS and CDR2 FNYEAQ. This CDR3 is 15 amino acids long. Trimming left V 1 base short and J 2 bases short, with 11 bases between.

This chain uses TRBV5-8 with TRBJ1-6; D not certain. The CDR3 contains 19 residues. CDR1 and CDR2 from the germline V gene are SGHTS and YDEGEE. The V and J ends lost 1 base and 0 bases respectively, with 17 bases between them. The CDR3 region is CASSLFTNRLSSYNSPLHF. CDR3 in DNA: TGTGCCAGCAGCTTGTTCACTAACCGACTCAGCTCCTATAATTCACCCCTCCACTTT. The whole variable domain, remainder taken from reference TRBV5-8 and TRBJ1-6, is EAGVTQSPTHLIKTRGQQATLRCSPISGHTSVYWYQQALGLGLQFLLWYDEGEERNRGNFPPRFSGRQFPNYSSELNVNALELEDSALYLCASSLFTNRLSSYNSPLHFGNGTRLTVT.

V and J are TRBV9 and TRBJ2-7, with a weak D call TRBD2 (5 bases). The CDR3 consists of 13 residues. From germline, CDR1 is SGDLS and CDR2 YYNGEE. The V end was cut by 3 bases, the J end by 7 bases, with 14 bases between. The CDR3 here is CASSESLSGEQYF. DNA of the CDR3: TGTGCCAGCAGCGAGTCCCTCTCGGGAGAGCAGTACTTC. Full variable domain (remainder filled in from reference TRBV9 and TRBJ2-7): DSGVTQTPKHLITATGQRVTLRCSPRSGDLSVYWYQQSLDQGLQFLIQYYNGEERAKGNILERFSAQQFPDLHSELNLSSLELGDSALYFCASSESLSGEQYFGPGTRLTVT.

This chain links TRBV5-6 with TRBJ2-5; D is unclear. The CDR3 runs to 12 residues. V was cut by 6 bases and J by 5 bases, with 11 bases left in between. CDR1 and CDR2 (germline): SGHDT, YYEEEE. Written as DNA, the CDR3 is TGTGCCAGCACCGCGGAGAGGGAGACCCAGTACTTC. Translation gives CASTAERETQYF.

Details on this clone: This sample includes further DNA sequences coding for the same CDR3. The rearrangement links TRBV5-4 to TRBJ1-1; the D is unclear. The CDR3 has 13 amino acids. CDR1 is SGHNT and CDR2 is YYREEE in the germline V gene (reference sequence). V was clipped by 0 bases and J by 2 bases, with 5 bases between them. CDR3 coding DNA: TGTGCCAGCAGCTTGGACAGAAACACTGAAGCTTTCTTT. Translation gives CASSLDRNTEAFF.

CDR3 DNA sequence: TGTGCCAGCAGCCAGGGCAATAGCAATCAGCCCCAGCATTTT. This gives the protein CASSQGNSNQPQHF. The chain combines TRBV27 with TRBJ1-5, with a weak D call TRBD1 (5 bases). V lost 6 bases and J 0 bases, leaving 9 bases between the germline ends. Germline V gene sequence: CDR1 MNHEY, CDR2 SMNVEV (reference sequence). The CDR3 contains 14 residues.

The chain recombines TRBV4-2 with TRBJ2-2, with 7 bases fitting TRBD2. Germline CDR1 LGHNA, CDR2 YNFKEQ. The J segment lost 1 base and the V segment lost 1 base, leaving 6 bases of the junction unmatched. CDR3 length: 17 amino acids. CDR3 amino acids: CASSQGEKRGNTGELFF. In DNA form, the CDR3 reads TGTGCCAGCAGCCAAGGGGAGAAGCGGGGGAACACCGGGGAGCTGTTTTTT.

This clone was detected a few times. The DNA for the CDR3 is TGTGCCAGCGAAACAGGGTCAACTAATGAAAAACTGTTTTTT. Its translation is CASETGSTNEKLFF. The chain has TRBV6-5 and TRBJ1-4, with a possible D match to TRBD1 (6 bases). From germline, CDR1 is MNHEY and CDR2 SVGAGI. Trimming cost V 8 bases and J 0 bases, with 10 bases left between them. The CDR3 has 14 amino acids.

The chain uses TRBV20-1 and TRBJ1-5; the D is unclear. Trimming pared 3 bases from V and 6 bases from J, leaving 21 bases between. The germline V gene has CDR1 DFQATT and CDR2 SNEGSKA (reference sequence). The CDR3 covers 16 residues. The CDR3 reads CSASDDPKPGGQPQHF. Written as DNA, the CDR3 is TGCAGTGCTAGTGATGACCCAAAGCCCGGCGGTCAGCCCCAGCATTTT.

The CDR3 region is CATSDHPGQVPTGELFF. The CDR3 nucleotides read TGTGCCACCAGTGACCATCCGGGACAGGTACCGACCGGGGAGCTGTTTTTT. The V gene is TRBV24-1, the J gene TRBJ2-2; 8 bases fit TRBD1. Unmatched junction bases numbered 11, after V lost 4 bases and J lost 5 bases. The CDR3 is made up of 17 amino acids. Germline-derived CDR1 and CDR2 are KGHDR and SFDVKD.

This clone was counted a single time. The chain employs TRBV24-1 and TRBJ2-7; 8 bases align to TRBD1. The CDR3 is made up of 16 amino acids. The germline gives CDR1 KGHDR, CDR2 SFDVKD. V lost 5 bases, J lost 4 bases, and 12 bases stayed unmatched. The CDR3 coding sequence is TGTGCCACCAGTGGTAACGAAGGACAGGGCTCGTACGAGCAGTACTTC. This codes for CATSGNEGQGSYEQYF.